This T cell receptor beta chain derives from a study of blood T cells in healthy people across ages. It was with a sample-barcoded 5' primer and a J-beta primer mix that a second PCR of about 7 to 12 cycles was run. TCRdb reprocessed the 5' RACE reads via MiXCR and lists one record per CDR3 protein. The sample carries approximately 830,000 distinct CDR3 sequences, under 80% recorded once. Germline CDR1 is SGDLS and CDR2 is YYNGEE. This CDR3 comprises 14 residues. The V end was cut by 2 bases, the J end by 2 bases, with 9 bases between. Samples had at least 6 million PBMCs isolated from them. This sequence was found in a man in his thirties or forties in good health. The V gene is TRBV9, the J gene TRBJ2-3, with a weak D call TRBD1 (6 bases). The sample consisted of blood. CDR3 sequence reads: CASSVDSLTDTQYF. The CDR3, as DNA: TGTGCCAGCAGCGTGGACAGTCTCACAGATACGCAGTATTTT.